These 14 T cell receptor beta chains originate from one sample sequenced in a study of sequential checkpoint blockade in melanoma (dated by TCRdb to the late 2010s). The meaning of the sample's treatment or condition label: randomized to nivolumab then ipilimumab (arm A) or the reverse (arm B). The protocol used for the library was the immunoSEQ multiplex PCR assay. The table was pulled from immuneACCESS by TCRdb, which kept in-frame rearrangements only. Such tables lose some clones; where checked, under half of the loss comes from unresolved V genes, and the rest has no known cause. Recorded for this sample are about 27,000 clones; approximately 77% of them occurred a single time. The ten most abundant clones make up about an eighth of the sample. The sequencing used CD8+ T cells sorted from blood (inferred from file names), collected from a patient given nivolumab and ipilimumab in sequence. The receptors stem from a human donor with melanoma.

The chain carries TRBV7-9 and TRBJ1-2; D is possibly TRBD1 (6 bases). Per the germline V gene, CDR1 is SEHNR and CDR2 is FQNEAQ (reference sequence). The germline V and J ends were trimmed by 1 base and 7 bases, with 13 bases remaining between them. This CDR3 has 14 residues. The CDR3 coding sequence is TGTGCCAGCAGCTTAGGCAGGGGAGCAGGTGGCTACACCTTC. Translating it yields CASSLGRGAGGYTF.

The rearrangement links TRBV5-6 to TRBJ2-3; tentative D call: TRBD2 (6 bases). The germline V gene has CDR1 SGHDT and CDR2 YYEEEE. CDR3 length: 15 residues. V was shortened by 2 bases and J by 2 bases, with 12 bases between the two germline ends. In nucleotides, the CDR3 is TGTGCCAGCAGCTTATCAGGGACTGTCACAGATACGCAGTATTTT. Translation: CASSLSGTVTDTQYF.

This clone was seen a single time. V and J are TRBV29-1 and TRBJ2-1, with D possibly TRBD2 on 5 matching bases. The germline V gene encodes CDR1 SQVTM and CDR2 ANQGSEA. CDR3 length: 13 amino acids. The V end was cut by 7 bases, the J end by 8 bases, with 18 bases between. Written as DNA, the CDR3 is TGCAGCGACTCGGATGTTAGCGTCCATGAGCAGTTCTTC. Its protein product is CSDSDVSVHEQFF.

This chain connects TRBV6-5 to TRBJ1-1; TRBD1 is a possible D gene (5 bases). Trimming cost V 0 bases and J 8 bases, with 16 bases left between them. CDR1 MNHEY and CDR2 SVGAGI come from the germline V gene. The CDR3 contains 15 residues. CDR3 nucleotides: TGTGCCAGCAGTTACTCGTTTAGGGGCGATTGGGAAGCTTTCTTT. This sequence encodes CASSYSFRGDWEAFF.

About this clone itself: Its ends do not fully match the called genes, so a read error is possible. This rearrangement joins TRBV19 to TRBJ1-1, with TRBD1 as a possible D gene (5 bases). The CDR3 length is 13 residues. Germline-derived CDR1 and CDR2 are LNHDA and SQIVND (reference sequence). This CDR3 reads CAGSLGVNTEAFF. DNA of the CDR3: TGTGCCGGTAGCCTAGGGGTGAACACTGAAGCTTTCTTT.

This CDR3 reads CASSIGEGDDEQYF. As DNA, the CDR3 is TGTGCCAGTAGTATAGGAGAGGGGGACGACGAGCAGTACTTC. The rearrangement links TRBV19 to TRBJ2-7; a weak D match, TRBD1 (6 bases). The CDR3 has 14 amino acids. The germline V gene encodes CDR1 LNHDA and CDR2 SQIVND (reference sequence). Trimming left V 1 base short and J 5 bases short, with 12 bases between.

This chain uses TRBV28 with TRBJ2-1, with TRBD2 matching 10 bases. The CDR3 consists of 15 residues. The germline V gene has CDR1 MDHEN and CDR2 SYDVKM. The trim removed 1 base at V and 8 bases at J, leaving 5 bases unmatched. CDR3 protein: CASSLFSGGSDEQFF. The DNA for the CDR3 is TGTGCCAGCAGTTTATTTAGCGGGGGGTCGGATGAGCAGTTCTTC.

V gene TRBV6-1 combines with J gene TRBJ2-7; TRBD1 might be the D (6 bases). Germline values: CDR1 MNHNS, CDR2 SASEGT. With 7 bases removed from V and 3 bases from J, the gap between germline ends came to 13 bases. CDR3 length equals 13 residues. CDR3 sequence: CASIPGQHYEQYF. The DNA for the CDR3 is TGTGCCAGCATCCCGGGACAACACTACGAGCAGTACTTC.

The table lists this clone with a count of one. The V and J genes are TRBV7-6 and TRBJ1-6, with a tentative D call TRBD1 (6 bases). Looked up from germline, CDR1 is SGHVS and CDR2 is FNYEAQ. There are 14 residues in the CDR3. V was pared by 6 bases and J by 11 bases, with 17 bases between. This chain's CDR3 is CASSSDRTLAPLHF. CDR3 sequence (DNA): TGTGCCAGCAGTTCAGACAGGACGTTAGCACCCCTCCACTTT.

By share, this clone ranks as medium-sized. The rearrangement joins TRBV28 to TRBJ2-7; TRBD2 might be the D (6 bases). The V gene lost 7 bases and the J gene lost 9 bases, with 16 bases spanning the gap. Germline CDR1 MDHEN, CDR2 SYDVKM. This CDR3 comprises 12 residues. The CDR3 protein is CASTFGGTAQYF. The CDR3, as DNA: TGTGCCAGCACCTTCGGGGGTACCGCGCAGTACTTC. Based on the CDR3 plus reference TRBV28 and TRBJ2-7, the full variable domain is DVKVTQSSRYLVKRTGEKVFLECVQDMDHENMFWYRQDPGLGLRLIYFSYDVKMKEKGDIPEGYSVSREKKERFSLILESASTNQTSMYLCASTFGGTAQYFGPGTRLTVT.

This chain joins TRBV25-1 and TRBJ1-1, with TRBD1 as a possible D gene (5 bases). This CDR3 is 14 amino acids long. V shed 5 bases and J shed 1 base, with 11 bases lying between them. CDR1 is MGHDK, CDR2 SYGVNS, per germline. DNA of the CDR3: TGTGCCAGCAGTTGGTTGACAGAGAACACTGAAGCTTTCTTT. This encodes CASSWLTENTEAFF.

The gene calls are TRBV4-1 and TRBJ1-5; tentative D call: TRBD1 (6 bases). The V and J ends lost 5 bases and 1 base respectively, with 9 bases between them. From germline, CDR1 is MGHRA and CDR2 YSYEKL. The CDR3 has 14 amino acids. The CDR3: CASSLTGSNQPQHF. DNA of the CDR3: TGCGCCAGCAGCTTAACAGGGAGCAATCAGCCCCAGCATTTT.

In its sample, this clone was seen a few times. The rearrangement uses TRBV30 and TRBJ1-2, with D unclear. Germline CDR1 GTSNPN, CDR2 SVGIG (reference sequence). CDR3 length: 13 residues. The V end was cut by 0 bases, the J end by 4 bases, with 9 bases between. The CDR3 loop is CAWSVGGFYGYTF. Written as DNA, the CDR3 is TGTGCCTGGAGTGTCGGCGGCTTCTATGGCTACACCTTC.

This clone has just a few counts. CDR3 DNA: TGTGCCAGCAGCCAGACAGACGGCTCCTACGAGCAGTACTTC. Translating gives CASSQTDGSYEQYF. The V gene is TRBV7-9, the J gene TRBJ2-7; D is possibly TRBD1 (5 bases). Trimming removed 5 bases at V and 0 bases at J, with 11 bases between. The CDR3 totals 14 residues. Per germline, CDR1 SEHNR and CDR2 FQNEAQ (reference sequence).